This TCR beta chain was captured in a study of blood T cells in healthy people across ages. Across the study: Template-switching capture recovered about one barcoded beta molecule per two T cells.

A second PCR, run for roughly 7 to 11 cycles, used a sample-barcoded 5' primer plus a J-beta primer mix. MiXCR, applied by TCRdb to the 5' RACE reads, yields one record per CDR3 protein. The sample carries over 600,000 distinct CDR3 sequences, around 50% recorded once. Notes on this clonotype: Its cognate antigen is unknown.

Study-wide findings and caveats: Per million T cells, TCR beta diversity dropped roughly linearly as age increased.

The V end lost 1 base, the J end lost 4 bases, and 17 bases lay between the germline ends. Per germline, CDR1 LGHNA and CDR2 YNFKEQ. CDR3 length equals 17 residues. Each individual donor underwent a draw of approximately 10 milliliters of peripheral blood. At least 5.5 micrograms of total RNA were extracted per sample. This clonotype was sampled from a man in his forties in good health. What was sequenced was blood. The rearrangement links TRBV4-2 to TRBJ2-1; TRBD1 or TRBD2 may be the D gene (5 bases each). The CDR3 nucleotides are TGTGCCAGCAGCCAAGGTCGGACTTTGGGGCCTTACAATGAGCAGTTCTTC. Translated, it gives CASSQGRTLGPYNEQFF.